Following are 24 T cell receptor beta chains from one sample sequenced in a study of blood T cells in healthy people across ages. Sample-barcoded 5' priming and a J-beta primer mix drove a second PCR of 7 to 11 cycles. TCRdb re-analysed the 5' RACE reads in MiXCR, keeping a single row per CDR3 protein. The table shows about 1.4 million distinct CDR3 sequences, with 45% to 70% occurring only once. The sample consisted of blood. The receptors were sampled from a man younger than 35 in good health.

A remark on this clonotype: Compared with germline, one end of the junction differs, possibly owing to a read error. The rearrangement links TRBV6-6 to TRBJ1-2; D ambiguous. CDR1 and CDR2 from the germline V gene are MNHNY and SVGAGI (reference sequence). The CDR3 runs 16 residues. The CDR3, as DNA: TGTGCCAACAGTCCCCTCCGAAGTAGCTCTAACTATGGCTACACCTTC. This encodes CANSPLRSSSNYGYTF.

V and J are TRBV5-1 and TRBJ2-5; 12 bases are a match to TRBD2. V trimming: 2 bases; J trimming: 5 bases; junction bases outside the gene matches: 7. The CDR3 has 16 residues. Germline-derived CDR1 and CDR2 are SGHRS and YFSETQ. The CDR3 region has the DNA TGCGCCAGCAGCTTCCGACTAGCGGGGGCGGGGGAGACCCAGTACTTC. Protein: CASSFRLAGAGETQYF. Complete variable domain (other parts from reference TRBV5-1 and TRBJ2-5): KAGVTQTPRYLIKTRGQQVTLSCSPISGHRSVSWYQQTPGQGLQFLFEYFSETQRNKGNFPGRFSGRQFSNSRSEMNVSTLELGDSALYLCASSFRLAGAGETQYFGPGTRLLVL.

A few counts support this clonotype. The J gene is TRBJ2-7, the V gene TRBV29-1, with D perhaps matching TRBD1 (5 bases). The ends were cut back, 5 bases at V and 2 bases at J, with 10 bases in the middle. The CDR3 has 12 residues. Per the germline V gene, CDR1 is SQVTM and CDR2 is ANQGSEA. For the CDR3, the DNA is TGCAGCGTTTATAAGGGGCCCTACGAGCAGTACTTC. Translating gives CSVYKGPYEQYF.

In this sample, this clonotype turned up once. The CDR3 is CASSLARVGYGYTF. For the CDR3, the DNA is TGTGCCAGCAGCTTAGCAAGGGTTGGCTATGGCTACACCTTC. The V call is TRBV7-2, the J call TRBJ1-2; D unresolved. The V gene lost 0 bases and the J gene lost 4 bases, with 9 bases spanning the gap. Germline V gives CDR1 SGHTA, CDR2 FQGNSA. The CDR3 runs to 14 residues. The whole variable domain, remainder taken from reference TRBV7-2 and TRBJ1-2, is GAGVSQSPSNKVTEKGKDVELRCDPISGHTALYWYRQSLGQGLEFLIYFQGNSAPDKSGLPSDRFSAERTGGSVSTLTIQRTQQEDSAVYLCASSLARVGYGYTFGSGTRLTVV.

This sequence joins TRBV4-1 and TRBJ1-2; D gene ambiguous. V dropped 1 base and J dropped 0 bases, with 9 bases sitting between them. This CDR3 is built from 15 residues. Germline-derived CDR1 and CDR2 are MGHRA and YSYEKL. This CDR3 is CASSQVGSTNYGYTF. CDR3 bases: TGCGCCAGCAGCCAAGTTGGCAGCACTAACTATGGCTACACCTTC.

This CDR3 reads CASSFGPGGTDTQYF. In DNA form, the CDR3 reads TGTGCCAGCAGCTTTGGCCCGGGCGGCACAGATACGCAGTATTTT. The chain links TRBV7-9 to TRBJ2-3; D remains ambiguous. The CDR3 runs 15 residues. Trimming removed 3 bases from V and 1 base from J, with 11 bases in between. Germline V gene sequence: CDR1 SEHNR, CDR2 FQNEAQ (reference sequence).

The chain employs TRBV5-1 and TRBJ2-5; D remains unclear. Germline V gene data show CDR1 as SGHRS and CDR2 as YFSETQ. V lost 5 bases and J 4 bases, leaving 15 bases between the germline ends. The CDR3 contains 14 residues. The CDR3 DNA follows: TGCGCCAGCAGTGTCGGCAGGAGACGAGAGACCCAGTACTTC. It specifies CASSVGRRRETQYF.

This clonotype was detected only a few times. The V and J genes are TRBV5-1 and TRBJ2-7; D gene ambiguous. The CDR3 spans 13 residues. The V end was cut by 6 bases, the J end by 7 bases, with 17 bases between. Germline loops: CDR1 SGHRS, CDR2 YFSETQ. CDR3 coding DNA: TGCGCCAGCACCTCCGGTTATGGTCGAGAGCAGTACTTC. It specifies CASTSGYGREQYF.

This clonotype was observed a handful of times. The genes are TRBV12-3 or TRBV12-4 and TRBJ1-2; D perhaps matches TRBD1 (6 bases). The ends were cut back, 5 bases at V and 4 bases at J, with 11 bases in the middle. The CDR3 covers 13 residues. CDR3 bases: TGTGCCAGCAGTATAGGACAGATCTATGGCTACACCTTC. As protein: CASSIGQIYGYTF.

The rearrangement links TRBV27 to TRBJ2-1; the D is unclear. The germline V and J ends were trimmed by 6 bases and 5 bases, with 8 bases remaining between them. The CDR3 loop spans 12 amino acids. Germline CDR1 and CDR2: MNHEY and SMNVEV (reference sequence). The CDR3 here is CASSPINNEQFF. In nucleotides, the CDR3 is TGTGCCAGCAGCCCGATTAACAATGAGCAGTTCTTC.

This chain links TRBV6-5 with TRBJ1-6, with D possibly being TRBD1 (6 bases). CDR1 and CDR2 (germline): MNHEY, SVGAGI. V was clipped by 7 bases and J by 5 bases, with 9 bases between them. This CDR3 has 13 residues. In DNA, the CDR3 is TGTGCCAGCAATGGACAGAATAATTCACCCCTCCACTTT. Protein product: CASNGQNNSPLHF.

The gene calls are TRBV25-1 and TRBJ1-1; a weak D match, TRBD1 (6 bases). V was pared by 8 bases and J by 2 bases, with 12 bases between. Germline CDR1 and CDR2: MGHDK and SYGVNS. CDR3 length: 13 amino acids. CDR3: CASEGHFNTEAFF. CDR3 coding DNA: TGTGCCAGCGAGGGACACTTCAACACTGAAGCTTTCTTT.

This rearrangement joins TRBV6-5 to TRBJ2-7; possibly TRBD1 for D (6 bases). The germline V gene encodes CDR1 MNHEY and CDR2 SVGAGI. The CDR3 is made up of 14 amino acids. Trimming shortened V by 4 bases and J by 2 bases, and 12 bases separated the two germline ends. The chain's CDR3 is CASSLHRAAYEQYF. For the CDR3, the DNA is TGTGCCAGCAGTTTGCACAGGGCCGCCTACGAGCAGTACTTC.

The V and J genes are TRBV29-1 and TRBJ2-1; weak D call: TRBD2 (6 bases). The length of the CDR3 is 19 residues. Germline V gives CDR1 SQVTM, CDR2 ANQGSEA. The ends were cut back, 4 bases at V and 5 bases at J, with 30 bases in the middle. The CDR3 sequence: CSVAFGATGRIVVDNEQFF. The CDR3 DNA is TGCAGCGTTGCCTTTGGGGCGACTGGGAGGATCGTAGTGGACAATGAGCAGTTCTTC.

The CDR3 nucleotides are TGCAGCGTCACCGGGACAGGGAATGAAAAACTGTTTTTT. Translation gives CSVTGTGNEKLFF. J is TRBJ1-4 and V is TRBV29-1; TRBD1 matches 9 bases. Germline CDR1 SQVTM, CDR2 ANQGSEA. The CDR3 has 13 residues. Trimming cost V 6 bases and J 5 bases; bases outside gene matches: 4.

This chain uses TRBV7-9 with TRBJ2-2, with D perhaps TRBD1 (6 bases). V lost 1 base, J lost 3 bases, and 12 bases lay in between. The germline V gene encodes CDR1 SEHNR and CDR2 FQNEAQ (reference sequence). This CDR3 contains 16 residues. CDR3 region: CASSLVRTGHTGELFF. The CDR3 DNA reads TGTGCCAGCAGCTTAGTTAGAACAGGGCACACCGGGGAGCTGTTTTTT.

The chain couples TRBV6-1 to TRBJ2-7; 7 positions agree with TRBD2. V lost 6 bases, J lost 4 bases, and 9 bases stayed unmatched. This CDR3 is built from 14 residues. Germline V gives CDR1 MNHNS, CDR2 SASEGT. The CDR3 coding sequence is TGTGCCAGCAGGACGTTGTCTAGCGGTTACGAGCAGTACTTC. Protein product: CASRTLSSGYEQYF.

The chain carries TRBV5-1 and TRBJ2-5, with 7 bases identical to TRBD1. V dropped 0 bases and J dropped 4; count of bases not matched to a gene: 6. Germline values: CDR1 SGHRS, CDR2 YFSETQ. This CDR3 is 15 amino acids long. The CDR3 loop reads CASSLAVRGRETQYF. The CDR3 coding sequence is TGCGCCAGCAGCTTGGCCGTGAGGGGGCGAGAGACCCAGTACTTC.

The chain links TRBV12-3 or TRBV12-4 to TRBJ2-3, with D tentatively TRBD1 (5 bases). Trimming took off 3 bases at V and 0 bases at J, with 7 bases between the two ends. This CDR3 contains 14 residues. The CDR3 here is CASSFGASTDTQYF. The CDR3 region has the DNA TGTGCCAGCAGTTTTGGGGCGAGCACAGATACGCAGTATTTT.

The chain uses TRBV3-1 and TRBJ2-4, with TRBD1 matching 9 bases. CDR3 length equals 19 residues. Germline V gives CDR1 LGHDT, CDR2 YNNKEL (reference sequence). V lost 0 bases to trimming and J lost 0 bases; unmatched junction nucleotides: 9. The CDR3 DNA sequence: TGTGCCAGCAGCCAAGACCGGACAGGGGCGACCCTAGCCAAAAACATTCAGTACTTC. Translation gives CASSQDRTGATLAKNIQYF. Drawing the rest from reference TRBV3-1 and TRBJ2-4, the complete variable domain is DTAVSQTPKYLVTQMGNDKSIKCEQNLGHDTMYWYKQDSKKFLKIMFSYNNKELIINETVPNRFSPKSPDKAHLNLHINSLELGDSAVYFCASSQDRTGATLAKNIQYFGAGTRLSVL.

This clonotype occurred a few times. For the CDR3, the DNA is TGTGCCAGCAGTTACGAGCTAGCGGGATTCACCGGGGAGCTGTTTTTT. It codes for CASSYELAGFTGELFF. The rearrangement links TRBV6-5 to TRBJ2-2, with TRBD2 matching 9 bases. Germline CDR1 and CDR2: MNHEY and SVGAGI. With V trimmed by 2 bases and J by 4 bases, 5 bases remained unmatched. The CDR3 totals 16 residues.

The rearrangement links TRBV11-2 to TRBJ1-6, with D perhaps matching TRBD1 (6 bases). Trimming cost V 1 base and J 8 bases, with 12 bases left between them. Germline-derived CDR1 and CDR2 are SGHAT and FQNNGV. CDR3 size: 15 residues. The CDR3 here is CASSLAVAGDSPLHF. The CDR3 DNA follows: TGTGCCAGCAGCTTAGCTGTAGCAGGGGATTCACCCCTCCACTTT.

J is TRBJ2-1 and V is TRBV4-2; 9 bases match TRBD2. The CDR3 contains 19 residues. The V and J ends lost 3 bases and 5 bases, in that order; junction bases with no gene match: 17. Per germline, CDR1 LGHNA and CDR2 YNFKEQ. This CDR3 reads CASSQGGGRALPSHNEQFF. The CDR3 DNA is TGTGCCAGCAGCCAGGGGGGCGGGAGGGCCCTCCCTTCTCACAATGAGCAGTTCTTC.

The chain carries TRBV27 and TRBJ1-5; no clear D gene. Germline assignment: CDR1 MNHEY and CDR2 SMNVEV (reference sequence). The CDR3 length is 13 residues. V lost 2 bases and J lost 8, with 10 bases in between. CDR3 nucleotides: TGTGCCAGCAGTTTAGGCAAAGGCAAGCCCCAGCATTTT. Translation gives CASSLGKGKPQHF.